The 10 T cell receptor beta chains below were found in one sample sequenced in a study of T cells after yellow fever vaccination. Each CDR3 protein is one row after TCRdb ran MiXCR on the 5' RACE reads. The sample lists around 550,000 distinct CDR3 sequences, 15% to 20% occurring once. This material consisted of PBMCs, taken 15 days after the yellow fever booster vaccination. These receptors all stem from a man aged 25-45 years who received the YFV17D yellow fever vaccine.

V and J are TRBV18 and TRBJ1-1; D not certain. The CDR3 totals 13 residues. V was trimmed by 0 bases and J by 4 bases, leaving 6 bases between them. From germline, CDR1 is KGHSH and CDR2 LQKENI. In DNA form, the CDR3 reads TGTGCCAGCTCACCACCGGCAGGCACTGAAGCTTTCTTT. This codes for CASSPPAGTEAFF.

There are a few counts of this clonotype. V gene TRBV5-5 combines with J gene TRBJ2-7, with D maybe TRBD1 (6 bases). The CDR3 runs 15 residues. The germline V gene has CDR1 SGHKS and CDR2 YYEKEE (reference sequence). V was trimmed by 2 bases and J by 5 bases, leaving 17 bases between them. CDR3 sequence reads: CASSFRDTLRDEQYF. For the CDR3, the DNA is TGTGCCAGCAGCTTCCGGGACACTCTGAGGGACGAGCAGTACTTC. The full variable domain, completed using reference TRBV5-5 and TRBJ2-7, is DAGVTQSPTHLIKTRGQQVTLRCSPISGHKSVSWYQQVLGQGPQFIFQYYEKEERGRGNFPDRFSARQFPNYSSELNVNALLLGDSALYLCASSFRDTLRDEQYFGPGTRLTVT.

This clonotype was counted between two and nine times. The J gene is TRBJ1-6, the V gene TRBV4-1, with D perhaps TRBD1 (6 bases). The CDR3 has 16 amino acids. V was pared by 0 bases and J by 0 bases, with 6 bases between. CDR1 MGHRA and CDR2 YSYEKL come from the germline V gene. CDR3 sequence (DNA): TGCGCCAGCAGCCAAGACAGGGGCTCCTATAATTCACCCCTCCACTTT. Residues: CASSQDRGSYNSPLHF.

This clonotype was found a few times. The chain is built from TRBV19 and TRBJ2-2; D is uncertain. Trimming removed 3 bases at V and 7 bases at J, with 9 bases between. Germline V gene lookup returns CDR1 LNHDA and CDR2 SQIVND (reference sequence). CDR3 length equals 13 residues. CDR3 sequence: CASSIPLDGELFF. CDR3 bases: TGTGCCAGTAGTATTCCGCTTGACGGGGAGCTGTTTTTT.

V gene TRBV5-5 combines with J gene TRBJ2-7; tentatively, D is TRBD2 (6 bases). CDR1 is SGHKS and CDR2 is YYEKEE in the germline V gene (reference sequence). With 0 bases removed from V and 6 bases from J, the gap between germline ends came to 16 bases. This CDR3 is 15 amino acids long. In DNA form, the CDR3 reads TGTGCCAGCAGCTTGGTTGGAGGGCCAGGAGGCGAGCAGTACTTC. It specifies CASSLVGGPGGEQYF.

This clonotype was counted only a few times. The chain links TRBV29-1 to TRBJ2-5, with TRBD2 matching 12 bases. Germline V gives CDR1 SQVTM, CDR2 ANQGSEA. The ends lost 5 bases at V and 5 bases at J; junction bases unmatched: 6. The CDR3 has 14 amino acids. For the CDR3, the DNA is TGCAGCGTTATTTCCCTAGCGGGAGGGGAGACCCAGTACTTC. It is translated as CSVISLAGGETQYF.

The chain is built from TRBV5-1 and TRBJ2-7; TRBD1 might be the D (5 bases). The V and J ends lost 5 bases and 4 bases respectively, with 13 bases between them. CDR1 and CDR2 from the germline V gene are SGHRS and YFSETQ. The CDR3 has 13 residues. In nucleotides, the CDR3 is TGCGCCAGCAGTGGTGACAGTGGTTACGAGCAGTACTTC. It encodes CASSGDSGYEQYF.

This clonotype came up a few times. This chain joins TRBV20-1 and TRBJ2-7; 10 bases line up with TRBD1. Germline assignment: CDR1 DFQATT and CDR2 SNEGSKA (reference sequence). Trimming cost V 3 bases and J 3 bases; bases outside gene matches: 2. The CDR3 runs to 13 residues. CDR3 bases: TGCAGTGCTAGGCGGGACAGGGGCTACGAGCAGTACTTC. It yields the protein CSARRDRGYEQYF.

V is TRBV5-6 and J is TRBJ1-2; 8 bases line up with TRBD1. The V gene's germline CDR1 is SGHDT and CDR2 YYEEEE. The CDR3 loop spans 14 amino acids. J was trimmed by 6 bases and V by 4 bases; bases with no gene match: 8. CDR3 in amino acids: CASSPGQGVDGYTF. The CDR3 DNA follows: TGTGCCAGCAGCCCAGGACAGGGAGTGGATGGCTACACCTTC.

The V gene is TRBV19, the J gene TRBJ2-1, with a weak D call TRBD1 (6 bases). Trimming removed 7 bases from V and 4 bases from J, with 11 bases in between. There are 13 residues in the CDR3. Germline values: CDR1 LNHDA, CDR2 SQIVND (reference sequence). This chain's CDR3 is CASNLDRYNEQFF. The CDR3 nucleotides read TGTGCCAGTAACCTGGACAGATACAATGAGCAGTTCTTC.